The rows below give T cell receptor beta chains drawn from one sample of a study of T cell repertoires in cytomegalovirus infection. One entry per CDR3 protein results from TCRdb running MiXCR on the reads. The sample records about 830,000 distinct CDR3 sequences, 32% being singletons. These receptors lack a known antigen. The source material was cultured CD8+ T cells from PBMCs, sampled from culture after CMV antigen stimulation. The receptor set was obtained from a human donor in good health (CMV status not recorded). Some clones in this sample may be carry-over from other donors' samples. The CDR3 runs from the conserved cysteine through the conserved F or W. Each record gives: V gene, J gene, clone size, D gene, CDR3 protein, CDR3 DNA. A D gene is named only where the DNA matches it firmly. Some rows mark clone size as missing; the rest say once, few, many or name a class of expanded clone.

TRBV6-1	TRBJ2-7	-	TRBD1	CVSSYGTGGYEQYF	TGTGTCAGCAGTTACGGGACAGGGGGCTACGAGCAGTACTTC
TRBV12-3/TRBV12-4	TRBJ2-7	-	TRBD1	CASSRQGNEQYF	TGTGCCAGCTCCCGACAGGGTAACGAGCAGTACTTC
TRBV9	TRBJ2-1	-	-	CASSVAGTGIHEQFF	TGTGCCAGCAGCGTAGCTGGGACGGGCATCCATGAGCAGTTCTTC
TRBV7-9	TRBJ2-1	-	-	CASSSGSTTYNEQFF	TGTGCCAGCAGTTCCGGGTCCACGACCTACAATGAGCAGTTCTTC
TRBV7-6	TRBJ2-3	-	-	CASSLAHLEKGSDTQYF	TGTGCCAGCAGCTTAGCGCATCTTGAGAAGGGTTCAGATACGCAGTATTTT
TRBV4-1	TRBJ2-1	few	-	CASSQEDGGIYNEQFF	TGCGCCAGCAGCCAAGAGGACGGGGGTATCTACAATGAGCAGTTCTTC
TRBV10-3	TRBJ1-1	-	-	CAISHPENTEAFF	TGTGCCATCAGTCACCCTGAGAACACTGAAGCTTTCTTT
TRBV6-5	TRBJ1-1	-	-	CASSYSADYMNTEAFF	TGTGCCAGCAGTTATTCGGCAGACTACATGAACACTGAAGCTTTCTTT
TRBV7-6	TRBJ2-1	-	TRBD2	CASSQRGANNEQFF	TGTGCCAGCAGCCAGCGGGGGGCTAACAATGAGCAGTTCTTC
TRBV10-3	TRBJ2-3	-	TRBD1	CAIRVVTGASTDTQYF	TGTGCCATCAGGGTCGTGACAGGGGCGAGCACAGATACGCAGTATTTT
TRBV27	TRBJ2-3	-	-	CASSYSPEGTDTQYF	TGTGCCAGCAGTTACAGTCCCGAGGGCACAGATACGCAGTATTTT
TRBV6-6	TRBJ2-1	-	-	CASSPFSGAKNEQFF	TGTGCCAGCAGCCCCTTCTCGGGAGCAAAAAATGAGCAGTTCTTC
TRBV7-2	TRBJ2-1	many	-	CASSPLRGDAYNEQFF	TGTGCCAGCAGCCCCCTTAGGGGGGATGCGTACAATGAGCAGTTCTTC
TRBV28	TRBJ2-3	-	TRBD2	CASSLRWASGGMTDTQYF	TGTGCCAGCAGTTTACGGTGGGCTAGCGGGGGTATGACAGATACGCAGTATTTT
TRBV4-2	TRBJ1-2	-	TRBD1	CASSQGYGTGINYGYTF	TGTGCCAGCAGCCAGGGGTACGGGACAGGGATAAACTATGGCTACACCTTC
TRBV7-6	TRBJ2-2	-	-	CALKVPTGTGELFF	TGTGCCCTAAAGGTGCCAACCGGGACCGGGGAGCTGTTTTTT
TRBV4-1	TRBJ1-2	-	-	CASSQFGVGYGYTF	TGCGCCAGCAGCCAGTTCGGGGTCGGCTATGGCTACACCTTC
TRBV11-3	TRBJ2-1	-	-	CASRPRGGEQFF	TGTGCCAGCAGACCCAGAGGGGGTGAGCAGTTCTTC
TRBV6-5	TRBJ2-5	-	TRBD2	CASSYLAPGLAGGKETQYF	TGTGCCAGCAGTTACTTAGCCCCCGGACTAGCGGGGGGGAAAGAGACCCAGTACTTC
TRBV12-3/TRBV12-4	TRBJ1-5	few	-	CASSLSLSPNQPQHF	TGTGCCAGCAGTTTGAGTCTTTCCCCTAATCAGCCCCAGCATTTT
TRBV7-8	TRBJ2-2	-	-	CASIKAGTGELFF	TGTGCCAGCATCAAAGCAGGGACCGGGGAGCTGTTTTTT
TRBV7-9	TRBJ2-7	many	-	CASSLNRDYEQYF	TGTGCCAGCAGCTTAAACAGGGACTACGAGCAGTACTTC
TRBV15	TRBJ1-4	few	-	CATRVPGNRNEKLFF	TGTGCCACCAGAGTCCCGGGAAACCGTAATGAAAAACTGTTTTTT
TRBV4-2	TRBJ2-1	-	-	CASSQELTRDSGLGDEQFF	TGTGCCAGCAGCCAAGAATTGACTCGGGACAGCGGGCTGGGGGATGAGCAGTTCTTC
TRBV2	TRBJ2-7	many	-	CASSEAPAFSYEQYF	TGTGCCAGCAGTGAAGCGCCAGCGTTCTCCTACGAGCAGTACTTC
TRBV29-1	TRBJ1-2	-	-	CSVGSRRAVANYGYTF	TGCAGCGTTGGGTCCCGCAGGGCTGTTGCAAACTATGGCTACACCTTC
TRBV28	TRBJ1-6	-	-	CASREGGYNSPLHF	TGTGCCAGCAGAGAGGGGGGATATAATTCACCCCTCCACTTT
TRBV2	TRBJ1-5	few	-	CASRIQGNQPQHF	TGTGCCAGCAGGATACAGGGTAATCAGCCCCAGCATTTT
TRBV7-9	TRBJ1-1	once	-	CANSPPTETEAFF	TGTGCCAACAGCCCGCCGACGGAAACTGAAGCTTTCTTT
TRBV27	TRBJ2-6	few	-	CASAPGGANVLTF	TGTGCCAGCGCCCCGGGAGGGGCCAACGTCCTGACTTTC
TRBV6-6	TRBJ2-5	-	-	CASSPARVGETQYF	TGTGCCAGCAGCCCCGCCAGGGTTGGAGAGACCCAGTACTTC
TRBV27	TRBJ1-5	-	TRBD1	CASSSGGAGNQPQHF	TGTGCCAGCAGTTCAGGGGGCGCGGGCAATCAGCCCCAGCATTTT
TRBV3-1	TRBJ2-7	-	-	CASTWTEGGEEQYF	TGTGCCAGCACCTGGACGGAGGGTGGCGAGGAGCAGTACTTC
TRBV11-2	TRBJ2-5	few	-	CASSQPGKQETQYF	TGTGCCAGCAGCCAACCGGGAAAACAAGAGACCCAGTACTTC
TRBV2	TRBJ2-1	few	-	CASRAGQSYNEQFF	TGTGCCTCCAGGGCAGGGCAATCCTACAATGAGCAGTTCTTC
TRBV12-3/TRBV12-4	TRBJ2-5	few	-	CASRRTDSQETQYF	TGTGCCAGCAGGCGGACAGACTCCCAAGAGACCCAGTACTTC
TRBV7-6	TRBJ1-1	-	TRBD1	CASSFWDSENTEAFF	TGTGCCAGCAGCTTCTGGGACAGTGAGAACACTGAAGCTTTCTTT
TRBV12-3/TRBV12-4	TRBJ1-2	few	-	CASSSVPLPNYGYTF	TGTGCCAGCAGTTCGGTCCCCCTGCCTAACTATGGCTACACCTTC
TRBV5-1	TRBJ1-1	once	TRBD1	CASSFQGAAEAFF	TGCGCCAGCAGCTTTCAGGGGGCCGCTGAAGCTTTCTTT
TRBV6-1	TRBJ2-1	few	TRBD2	CASSAYYSGEGSEQFF	TGTGCCAGCAGTGCCTACTATAGCGGGGAGGGTTCTGAGCAGTTCTTC
TRBV27	TRBJ1-2	-	-	CASSPGAWGYGYTF	TGTGCCAGCAGTCCCGGAGCCTGGGGCTATGGCTACACCTTC
TRBV2	TRBJ2-7	-	-	CASSATPGSAYEQYF	TGTGCCAGCAGTGCCACGCCGGGGTCCGCCTACGAGCAGTACTTC
TRBV12-3/TRBV12-4	TRBJ2-1	few	TRBD2	CASSSPGLSPYNEQFF	TGTGCCAGCAGTTCACCGGGACTATCCCCCTACAATGAGCAGTTCTTC
TRBV7-9	TRBJ2-3	many	-	CASSQNLEVGTDTQYF	TGTGCCAGCAGTCAGAACCTAGAAGTTGGTACAGATACGCAGTATTTT
TRBV19	TRBJ2-1	few	TRBD2	CASRLAGGLLHEQFF	TGTGCCAGTAGGTTAGCGGGGGGGCTTCTTCATGAGCAGTTCTTC
TRBV19	TRBJ2-1	-	-	CASSIEGGSGVYNEQFF	TGTGCCAGTAGTATAGAAGGGGGGAGCGGGGTCTACAATGAGCAGTTCTTC
TRBV11-2	TRBJ1-1	-	-	CASSLLREAFF	TGTGCCAGCAGCTTACTCAGGGAGGCTTTCTTT
TRBV12-5	TRBJ2-7	few	TRBD2	CASGLVSRTSGGFKEYEQYF	TGTGCTAGTGGTTTGGTATCGAGGACTAGCGGGGGATTCAAGGAATACGAGCAGTACTTC
TRBV6-8	TRBJ1-2	-	-	CASSNAADGYTF	TGTGCCAGCAGCAATGCGGCGGATGGCTACACCTTC
TRBV20-1	TRBJ2-3	-	-	CSAGGLIGLSMDTQYF	TGCAGTGCAGGAGGACTAATAGGATTGAGTATGGATACGCAGTATTTT